Following are 20 T cell receptor beta chains from one sample sequenced in a study of T cell responses to AZD1222 COVID-19 vaccine. The method was immunoSEQ multiplex PCR; TCRdb's version includes in-frame clones alone and lacks a portion of them. The table shows about 140,000 clones, with 90% to 95% occurring only once. This sample comprised peripheral blood, obtained 28 days after the second AZD1222 dose. These receptors were taken from an adult who received the AZD1222 COVID-19 vaccine.

V gene TRBV9 combines with J gene TRBJ1-3, with a possible D match to TRBD1 (5 bases). V lost 0 bases and J lost 2, with 12 bases in between. The CDR3 is 16 amino acids. CDR1 and CDR2 from the germline V gene are SGDLS and YYNGEE. CDR3 residues: CASSVADRYTGNTIYF. In DNA, the CDR3 is TGTGCCAGCAGCGTAGCCGACAGATATACTGGAAACACCATATATTTT.

The V and J genes are TRBV4-2 and TRBJ2-5, with D unresolved. V shed 4 bases and J shed 1 base, with 16 bases lying between them. CDR3 length equals 16 residues. Germline V CDR1 and CDR2: LGHNA, YNFKEQ. The CDR3 sequence: CASSRDVKDGQETQYF. The CDR3 nucleotides are TGTGCCAGCAGCCGAGACGTTAAGGACGGCCAAGAGACCCAGTACTTC.

This rearrangement joins TRBV28 to TRBJ2-1, with D tentatively TRBD2 (6 bases). There are 14 residues in the CDR3. In germline, CDR1 is MDHEN, CDR2 SYDVKM. The ends were cut back, 8 bases at V and 2 bases at J, with 13 bases in the middle. The CDR3 bases are TGTGCCAGCGTCCTAGCGACCGCCTACAATGAGCAGTTCTTC. Protein sequence: CASVLATAYNEQFF.

The rearrangement links TRBV18 to TRBJ1-1; possible D gene TRBD1, 6 bases. The V gene's germline CDR1 is KGHSH and CDR2 LQKENI. The V and J ends lost 5 bases and 4 bases respectively, with 14 bases between them. The CDR3 sequence is 14 residues long. CDR3 in DNA: TGTGCCAGCTCATCCCGGGACATACGCACTGAAGCTTTCTTT. Translating gives CASSSRDIRTEAFF.

V usage is TRBV5-4 and J usage is TRBJ1-2; D is unresolved. The germline CDR1 and CDR2 sequences are SGHNT and YYREEE (reference sequence). Between the trimmed V and J ends, which lost 2 bases and 4 bases, there was a span of 3 bases. The CDR3 runs 11 residues. The CDR3 loop is CASSFGYGYTF. The CDR3 coding sequence is TGTGCCAGCAGCTTTGGCTATGGCTACACCTTC.

The CDR3 is CASSLSGIREAFF. The CDR3 region has the DNA TGTGCCAGCAGTTTATCGGGGATCAGAGAAGCTTTCTTT. This chain links TRBV12-3 or TRBV12-4 with TRBJ1-1; D uncertain. V lost 2 bases, J lost 8 bases, and 12 bases lay in between. This CDR3 has 13 amino acids.

The chain uses TRBV27 and TRBJ2-1, with 16 bases lining up with TRBD2. The germline V gene has CDR1 MNHEY and CDR2 SMNVEV (reference sequence). The CDR3 loop spans 20 amino acids. The J segment lost 1 base and the V segment lost 6 bases, leaving 12 bases of the junction unmatched. The CDR3 nucleotides are TGTGCCAGCAGCACACATCCGGGACTAGCGGGAGGGCAATCCTACAATGAGCAGTTCTTC. It specifies CASSTHPGLAGGQSYNEQFF.

V and J are TRBV28 and TRBJ1-1; D is possibly TRBD1 (5 bases). The CDR3 contains 15 residues. V gave up 4 bases and J gave up 2 bases, with 14 bases separating them. CDR1 is MDHEN and CDR2 is SYDVKM in the germline V gene. The CDR3 loop reads CASSWDAGGNTEAFF. The CDR3 region has the DNA TGTGCCAGCAGTTGGGATGCGGGGGGTAACACTGAAGCTTTCTTT. Filled out from reference TRBV28 and TRBJ1-1, the complete variable domain reads DVKVTQSSRYLVKRTGEKVFLECVQDMDHENMFWYRQDPGLGLRLIYFSYDVKMKEKGDIPEGYSVSREKKERFSLILESASTNQTSMYLCASSWDAGGNTEAFFGQGTRLTVV.

The rearrangement links TRBV5-1 to TRBJ1-4; a possible D gene is TRBD1 (5 bases). The CDR3 is made up of 15 amino acids. Trimming left V 0 bases short and J 7 bases short, with 13 bases between. Looked up from germline, CDR1 is SGHRS and CDR2 is YFSETQ. The CDR3 DNA follows: TGCGCCAGCAGCTTGGCAGGGTCAAGCGGTGAAAAACTGTTTTTT. Translating it yields CASSLAGSSGEKLFF.

The chain employs TRBV12-3 or TRBV12-4 and TRBJ2-5; a possible D gene is TRBD2 (6 bases). V was cut by 2 bases and J by 5 bases, with 9 bases left in between. The CDR3 loop spans 13 amino acids. CDR3 coding DNA: TGTGCCAGCAGTTTAATGGAGGGTGAGACCCAGTACTTC. It specifies CASSLMEGETQYF.

The chain is built from TRBV30 and TRBJ2-1, with a tentative D call TRBD1 (6 bases). The germline CDR1 and CDR2 sequences are GTSNPN and SVGIG (reference sequence). Trimming pared 4 bases from V and 9 bases from J, leaving 16 bases between. This CDR3 has 13 residues. The DNA of the CDR3 is TGTGCCTGGATGGATTGGGTCAGGGGTGAGCAGTTCTTC. Translation: CAWMDWVRGEQFF.

A remark on this clone: Other DNA sequences from this sample encode an identical CDR3 as well. The chain has TRBV27 and TRBJ2-1; D gene unclear. CDR1 and CDR2 (germline): MNHEY, SMNVEV (reference sequence). Trimming took 5 bases from V and 2 from J, leaving 16 bases between them. The CDR3 contains 16 residues. CDR3 nucleotide sequence: TGTGCCAGCAGTCGTAATCCGGTAGCTACCTACAATGAGCAGTTCTTC. Translated: CASSRNPVATYNEQFF.

The rearrangement uses TRBV12-3 or TRBV12-4 and TRBJ2-5; D remains ambiguous. The germline V and J ends were trimmed by 6 bases and 4 bases, with 9 bases remaining between them. The CDR3 runs 12 residues. The CDR3 DNA is TGTGCCAGCAGCCCCGGAAGAGAGACCCAGTACTTC. This gives the protein CASSPGRETQYF.

The chain joins TRBV6-5 to TRBJ1-3, with 7 bases aligning to TRBD1. The V gene's germline CDR1 is MNHEY and CDR2 SVGAGI. V dropped 7 bases and J dropped 5; count of bases not matched to a gene: 8. The CDR3 covers 14 residues. CDR3 sequence: CASIATGSRNTIYF. The CDR3 DNA sequence: TGTGCCAGCATAGCGACAGGGTCGAGAAACACCATATATTTT.

The V gene is TRBV5-4, the J gene TRBJ1-4; perhaps TRBD1 as D (6 bases). Germline V CDR1 and CDR2: SGHNT, YYREEE (reference sequence). V gave up 0 bases and J gave up 4 bases, with 13 bases separating them. The CDR3 loop spans 16 amino acids. Here the CDR3 reads CASSLGAEGGNEKLFF. Here the CDR3 DNA reads TGTGCCAGCAGCTTGGGTGCCGAGGGGGGTAATGAAAAACTGTTTTTT.

This rearrangement joins TRBV27 to TRBJ2-1; D is ambiguous. The CDR3 is 15 amino acids. Germline V gives CDR1 MNHEY, CDR2 SMNVEV (reference sequence). The V gene lost 3 bases and the J gene lost 0 bases, with 9 bases spanning the gap. The CDR3 spells CASSLELNSYNEQFF. Here the CDR3 DNA reads TGTGCCAGCAGTTTGGAGCTGAACTCCTACAATGAGCAGTTCTTC.

This sequence joins TRBV18 and TRBJ2-1, with TRBD1 as a possible D gene (6 bases). This CDR3 has 15 residues. The germline V gene encodes CDR1 KGHSH and CDR2 LQKENI. Trimming took 3 bases from V and 7 from J, leaving 16 bases between them. CDR3 sequence reads: CASSPGLPQGNEQFF. The CDR3 nucleotides are TGTGCCAGCTCACCGGGCCTACCGCAGGGGAATGAGCAGTTCTTC.

V and J are TRBV19 and TRBJ2-1, with 13 nucleotides matching TRBD2. This CDR3 is 15 amino acids long. V dropped 6 bases and J dropped 8; count of bases not matched to a gene: 7. From germline, CDR1 is LNHDA and CDR2 SQIVND (reference sequence). The CDR3 bases are TGTGCCAGTAGCCCAGGGACTAGCGGGAACTATGAGCAGTTCTTC. This translates into CASSPGTSGNYEQFF.

The rearrangement joins TRBV10-3 to TRBJ2-1; D call uncertain. Germline assignment: CDR1 ENHRY and CDR2 SYGVKD. The length of the CDR3 is 12 residues. Trimming shortened V by 2 bases and J by 10 bases, and 9 bases separated the two germline ends. Written as DNA, the CDR3 is TGTGCCATCAGTGAGCGGAGCTTCGAGCAGTTCTTC. Translating it yields CAISERSFEQFF.

This sequence joins TRBV19 and TRBJ1-2, with unresolved D. CDR3 length: 14 amino acids. With 3 bases removed from V and 5 bases from J, the gap between germline ends came to 13 bases. CDR1 is LNHDA and CDR2 is SQIVND in the germline V gene (reference sequence). The CDR3 DNA reads TGTGCCAGTAGTATGGGCTACTACAGATATGGCTACACCTTC. This codes for CASSMGYYRYGYTF.